This T cell receptor beta chain came from a study of CD8+CD57+ T cells in acquired aplastic anemia. Study-level background: The sorted CD4+ and CD8+ cells yielded an average about 3.3 ug of DNA. On average, healthy donors gave approximately 11 million reads for CD4+ cells.

For CDR3 and TCR beta VDJ profiling, genomic DNA was the template used. TCRdb used MiXCR to reprocess the reads, holding one entry per CDR3 protein. The sample contains 40,000 to 50,000 distinct CDR3 sequences, approximately 78% of which appear only once. On this clonotype: Its antigen is still unknown.

V lost 7 bases, J lost 4 bases, and 13 bases lay in between. CDR1 and CDR2 (germline): MGHDK, SYGVNS. This CDR3 spans 13 amino acids. Whole-study results and caveats: Any difference that existed in CD8+ Simpson's diversity between patients and controls was not significant. Patients and controls shared under 35 CD8+ CDR3 sequences, highly expressed in patients.

Sequenced sample: sorted CD4+, CD8+, or CD8+CD57+ T cells (not recorded which) from PBMCs. The sequence was collected from a human donor in good health, serving as a control. The V and J genes are TRBV25-1 and TRBJ1-1, with no clear D. The CDR3: CASNSAVGTEAFF. In DNA form, the CDR3 reads TGTGCCAGCAATTCGGCCGTAGGCACTGAAGCTTTCTTT.